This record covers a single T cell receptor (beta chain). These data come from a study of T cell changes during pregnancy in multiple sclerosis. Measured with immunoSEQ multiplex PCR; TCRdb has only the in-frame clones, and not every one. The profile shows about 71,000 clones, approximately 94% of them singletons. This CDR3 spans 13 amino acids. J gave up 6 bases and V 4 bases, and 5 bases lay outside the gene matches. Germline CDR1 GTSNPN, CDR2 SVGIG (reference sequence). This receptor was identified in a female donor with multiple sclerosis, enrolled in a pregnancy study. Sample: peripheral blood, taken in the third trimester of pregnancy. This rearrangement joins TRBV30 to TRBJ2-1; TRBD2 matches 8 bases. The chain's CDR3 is CAWIIGTSNEQFF. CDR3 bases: TGTGCCTGGATTATTGGGACTAGCAATGAGCAGTTCTTC.